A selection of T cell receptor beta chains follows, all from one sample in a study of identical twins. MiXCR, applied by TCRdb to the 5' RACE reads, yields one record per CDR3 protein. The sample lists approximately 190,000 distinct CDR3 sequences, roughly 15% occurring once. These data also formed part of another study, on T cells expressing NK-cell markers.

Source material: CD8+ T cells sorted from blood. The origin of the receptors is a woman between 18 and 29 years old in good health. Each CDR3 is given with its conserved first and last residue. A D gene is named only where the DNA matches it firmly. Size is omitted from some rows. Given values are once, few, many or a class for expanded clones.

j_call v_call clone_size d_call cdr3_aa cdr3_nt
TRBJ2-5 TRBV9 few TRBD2 CASSSWGTSGQETQYF TGTGCCAGCAGTTCTTGGGGGACTAGCGGCCAAGAGACCCAGTACTTC
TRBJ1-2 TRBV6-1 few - CASRVPGIPPTYTF TGTGCCAGCAGGGTGCCAGGGATTCCCCCCACCTACACCTTC
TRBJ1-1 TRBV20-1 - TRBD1 CSARDQDRGAEAFF TGCAGTGCTAGGGATCAAGACAGGGGGGCTGAAGCTTTCTTT
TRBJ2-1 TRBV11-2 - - CASSTTDPPLPNEQFF TGTGCCAGCAGCACTACAGATCCACCCTTACCCAATGAGCAGTTCTTC
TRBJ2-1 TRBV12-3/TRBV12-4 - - CASSFGVSSYNEQFF TGTGCCAGCAGTTTCGGGGTAAGCTCCTACAATGAGCAGTTCTTC
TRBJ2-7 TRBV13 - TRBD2 CASSSGTIPQQYF TGTGCCAGCAGTTCCGGGACTATTCCTCAGCAGTACTTC
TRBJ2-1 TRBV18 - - CASSLSRGPPLYSYNEQFF TGTGCCAGCTCACTCTCGCGGGGGCCGCCACTGTACTCCTACAATGAGCAGTTCTTC
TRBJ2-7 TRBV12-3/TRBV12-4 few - CASSSGRSLRVQYF TGTGCCAGCAGTTCGGGACGGAGCCTACGAGTGCAGTACTTC
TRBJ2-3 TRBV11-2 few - CASRSTDVSTDTQYF TGTGCCAGCAGATCGACAGACGTTAGCACAGATACGCAGTATTTT
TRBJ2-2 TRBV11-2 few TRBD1 CASSPLSGTVYTGELFF TGTGCCAGCAGCCCTCTTAGTGGGACAGTTTACACCGGGGAGCTGTTTTTT
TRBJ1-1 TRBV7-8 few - CASSLRPNTEAFF TGTGCCAGCAGCTTACGGCCGAACACTGAAGCTTTCTTT
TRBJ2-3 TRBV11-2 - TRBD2 CASSLGLAGSSVTDTQYF TGTGCCAGCAGCTTAGGCCTAGCGGGATCTTCAGTCACAGATACGCAGTATTTT
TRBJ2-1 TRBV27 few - CASSLTRGHNEQFF TGTGCCAGCAGTTTAACTAGGGGCCACAATGAGCAGTTCTTC
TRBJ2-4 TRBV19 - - CASSIEREIAKNIQYF TGTGCCAGTAGTATCGAGCGAGAGATAGCCAAAAACATTCAGTACTTC
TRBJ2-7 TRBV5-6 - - CASSHDSPYEQYF TGTGCCAGCAGCCACGATTCACCCTACGAGCAGTACTTC
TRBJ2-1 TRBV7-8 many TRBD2 CASSLLGTSGTADNEQFF TGTGCCAGCAGCCTCTTGGGCACTAGCGGGACGGCGGACAATGAGCAGTTCTTC
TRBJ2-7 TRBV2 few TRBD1 CASKPGQGDHYEQYF TGTGCCAGCAAGCCGGGACAGGGAGACCACTACGAGCAGTACTTC
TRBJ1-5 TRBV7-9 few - CASSPGGAHQPQHF TGTGCCAGCAGCCCGGGGGGGGCGCATCAGCCCCAGCATTTT
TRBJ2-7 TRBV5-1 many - CASSSTVRDTSYEQYF TGCGCCAGCAGCTCAACCGTTCGGGACACCTCCTACGAGCAGTACTTC
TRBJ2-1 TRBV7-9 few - CASSLVDSRSNEQFF TGTGCCAGCAGCTTAGTGGACTCTCGGAGCAATGAGCAGTTCTTC
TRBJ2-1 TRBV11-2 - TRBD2 CASSFGGRSYNEQFF TGTGCCAGCAGCTTCGGCGGGAGGTCCTACAATGAGCAGTTCTTC
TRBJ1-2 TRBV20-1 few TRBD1 CSARVGDRGMDGYTF TGCAGTGCTAGAGTGGGTGACAGGGGGATGGATGGCTACACCTTC
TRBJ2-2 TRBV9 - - CASSDSRQEGTGELFF TGTGCCAGCAGCGACTCAAGACAGGAAGGCACCGGGGAGCTGTTTTTT
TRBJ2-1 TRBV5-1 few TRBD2 CASSPHGGAHNEQFF TGCGCCAGCAGCCCCCACGGGGGGGCCCACAATGAGCAGTTCTTC
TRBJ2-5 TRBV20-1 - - CSARGGSQYF TGCAGTGCTAGGGGCGGGTCCCAGTACTTC
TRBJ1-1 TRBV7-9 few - CASSLVSYEAFF TGTGCCAGCAGCTTAGTGTCTTACGAAGCTTTCTTT
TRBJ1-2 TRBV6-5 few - CASSWTEDYGYTF TGTGCCAGCAGTTGGACAGAAGACTATGGCTACACCTTC
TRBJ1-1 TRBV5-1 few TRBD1 CASSLAGTANTEAFF TGCGCCAGCAGCTTGGCCGGGACAGCGAACACTGAAGCTTTCTTT
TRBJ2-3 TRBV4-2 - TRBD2 CATHSGGLSTDTQYF TGTGCCACCCATAGCGGGGGTCTTAGCACAGATACGCAGTATTTT
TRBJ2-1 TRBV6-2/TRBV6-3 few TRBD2 CASSYSSQSGGTYNEQFF TGTGCCAGCAGTTACTCGTCTCAAAGCGGGGGGACCTACAATGAGCAGTTCTTC
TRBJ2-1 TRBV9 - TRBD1 CASSANPRDRENEQFF TGTGCCAGCAGTGCTAACCCCCGGGACAGGGAGAATGAGCAGTTCTTC
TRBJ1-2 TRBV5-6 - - CASSLGTVNYGYTF TGTGCCAGCAGCTTGGGGACAGTCAACTATGGCTACACCTTC
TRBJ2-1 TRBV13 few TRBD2 CASNEAGGRNEQFF TGTGCCAGCAACGAAGCGGGGGGACGGAATGAGCAGTTCTTC
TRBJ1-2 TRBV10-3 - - CAISESWEDNGYTF TGTGCCATCAGTGAGTCGTGGGAGGACAATGGCTACACCTTC
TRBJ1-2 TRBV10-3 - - CAISDGTSYGYTF TGTGCCATCAGTGATGGGACGTCTTATGGCTACACCTTC
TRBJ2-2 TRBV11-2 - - CASSSDRRRNTGELFF TGTGCCAGCAGCTCCGATCGGCGCCGGAACACCGGGGAGCTGTTTTTT
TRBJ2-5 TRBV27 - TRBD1 CASSRQGWQETQYF TGTGCCAGCAGTCGACAGGGTTGGCAAGAGACCCAGTACTTC
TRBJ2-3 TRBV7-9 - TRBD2 CASGRTSGATDTQYF TGTGCCAGCGGCCGGACTAGCGGGGCCACAGATACGCAGTATTTT
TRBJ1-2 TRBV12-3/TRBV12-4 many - CASSFPGNYGYTF TGTGCCAGCAGTTTCCCAGGAAACTATGGCTACACCTTC
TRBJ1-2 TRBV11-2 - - CASSPAFGANYGYTF TGTGCCAGCAGCCCGGCGTTTGGAGCGAACTATGGCTACACCTTC
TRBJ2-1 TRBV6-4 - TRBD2 CASSYGTSSEQFF TGTGCCAGCAGCTACGGGACTAGCTCTGAGCAGTTCTTC
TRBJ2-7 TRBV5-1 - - CASSLEGTGLYEQYF TGCGCCAGCAGCTTGGAGGGGACGGGACTCTACGAGCAGTACTTC